This is a list of T cell receptor beta chains from one sample in a study of blood T cell repertoires in COVID-19. The data were produced by immunoSEQ multiplex PCR, yet TCRdb's version contains in-frame clones alone and is incomplete. The table has approximately 170,000 clones, approximately 90% seen once. The sample taken for sequencing was peripheral blood. The receptors shown here come from a man in his fifties or sixties who had recovered from COVID-19. CDR3s include the opening cysteine and the closing phenylalanine or tryptophan. The order of the fields is clone size, V gene, D gene, J gene, CDR3 protein, CDR3 DNA. The D gene is left open where the match is weak. Only some rows state a clone size, as once, few, many or a class for expanded clones.

clone_size: -
v_call: TRBV18
d_call: TRBD1
j_call: TRBJ2-2
cdr3_aa: CASSSPNRGNTGELFF
cdr3_nt: TGTGCCAGCTCATCGCCCAACAGGGGGAACACCGGGGAGCTGTTTTTT

clone_size: -
v_call: TRBV6-6
d_call: -
j_call: TRBJ2-1
cdr3_aa: CASNRDPYNEQFF
cdr3_nt: TGTGCCAGCAACAGGGACCCCTACAATGAGCAGTTCTTC

clone_size: -
v_call: TRBV3-1/TRBV3-2
d_call: -
j_call: TRBJ2-7
cdr3_aa: CASSQGTNYEQYF
cdr3_nt: TGTGCCAGCAGCCAGGGCACCAACTACGAGCAGTACTTC

clone_size: -
v_call: TRBV27
d_call: -
j_call: TRBJ1-6
cdr3_aa: CASSFTGPYSPLHF
cdr3_nt: TGTGCCAGCAGTTTTACGGGTCCTTATTCACCCCTCCACTTT

clone_size: -
v_call: TRBV7-2
d_call: TRBD2
j_call: TRBJ2-2
cdr3_aa: CASSLTSGRAAGELFF
cdr3_nt: TGTGCCAGCAGTTTGACTAGCGGGAGGGCCGCCGGGGAGCTGTTTTTT

clone_size: -
v_call: TRBV19
d_call: TRBD2
j_call: TRBJ2-1
cdr3_aa: CASSRRLAGADNEQFF
cdr3_nt: TGTGCCAGTAGTCGGCGACTAGCGGGAGCCGACAATGAGCAGTTCTTC

clone_size: once
v_call: TRBV6-1
d_call: -
j_call: TRBJ2-6
cdr3_aa: CASSEREGHTVSGANVLTF
cdr3_nt: TGTGCCAGCAGTGAAAGGGAGGGACACACCGTCTCTGGGGCCAACGTCCTGACTTTC

clone_size: -
v_call: TRBV7-8
d_call: TRBD2
j_call: TRBJ2-1
cdr3_aa: CASSLWSGRLGEQFF
cdr3_nt: TGTGCCAGCAGCCTTTGGAGCGGGAGGCTCGGTGAGCAGTTCTTC

clone_size: once
v_call: TRBV14
d_call: -
j_call: TRBJ2-1
cdr3_aa: CASSQDISGLNQRNEQFF
cdr3_nt: TGTGCCAGCAGCCAAGATATCAGCGGGCTAAATCAGAGGAATGAGCAGTTCTTC

clone_size: -
v_call: TRBV29-1
d_call: TRBD1
j_call: TRBJ2-7
cdr3_aa: CSVDSGQGTYEQYF
cdr3_nt: TGCAGCGTTGATTCGGGACAGGGGACCTACGAGCAGTACTTC

clone_size: -
v_call: TRBV19
d_call: -
j_call: TRBJ1-3
cdr3_aa: CASSFTGTRSGNTIYF
cdr3_nt: TGTGCCAGTAGTTTTACCGGGACTCGCTCTGGAAACACCATATATTTT

clone_size: -
v_call: TRBV2
d_call: TRBD1
j_call: TRBJ2-6
cdr3_aa: CASRRTGTGGLGANVLTF
cdr3_nt: TGTGCCAGCAGACGAACTGGGACAGGGGGCCTTGGGGCCAACGTCCTGACTTTC

clone_size: -
v_call: TRBV28
d_call: -
j_call: TRBJ2-7
cdr3_aa: CASRDSGERYEQYF
cdr3_nt: TGTGCCAGCAGGGACTCAGGGGAGAGGTACGAGCAGTACTTC

clone_size: once
v_call: TRBV6-5
d_call: TRBD1
j_call: TRBJ1-1
cdr3_aa: CASRDRVTEAFF
cdr3_nt: TGTGCCAGCAGAGACAGGGTAACTGAAGCTTTCTTT

clone_size: -
v_call: TRBV19
d_call: TRBD1
j_call: TRBJ1-1
cdr3_aa: CASSRQGANTEAFF
cdr3_nt: TGTGCCAGTAGTCGACAGGGGGCGAACACTGAAGCTTTCTTT

clone_size: once
v_call: TRBV5-6
d_call: -
j_call: TRBJ1-1
cdr3_aa: CASSLVQGKVTEAFF
cdr3_nt: TGTGCCAGCAGCTTGGTACAGGGCAAAGTCACTGAAGCTTTCTTT

clone_size: -
v_call: TRBV28
d_call: -
j_call: TRBJ1-5
cdr3_aa: CASSLQGGRGQPQHF
cdr3_nt: TGTGCCAGCAGTTTACAGGGCGGGAGGGGTCAGCCCCAGCATTTT

clone_size: -
v_call: TRBV7-3
d_call: -
j_call: TRBJ2-7
cdr3_aa: CASSLGGRGGSYEQYF
cdr3_nt: TGTGCCAGCAGCTTGGGCGGGAGAGGGGGTTCCTACGAGCAGTACTTC

clone_size: -
v_call: TRBV5-1
d_call: -
j_call: TRBJ2-7
cdr3_aa: CASSLVQTSYEQYF
cdr3_nt: TGCGCCAGCAGCTTGGTGCAGACATCCTACGAGCAGTACTTC

clone_size: -
v_call: TRBV5-5
d_call: -
j_call: TRBJ1-5
cdr3_aa: CASSLEQGSNQPQHF
cdr3_nt: TGTGCCAGCAGCTTGGAACAGGGCAGCAATCAGCCCCAGCATTTT

clone_size: -
v_call: TRBV6-5
d_call: TRBD1
j_call: TRBJ2-7
cdr3_aa: CASSYEGTGTPYEQYF
cdr3_nt: TGTGCCAGCAGTTACGAAGGGACAGGGACCCCCTACGAGCAGTACTTC

clone_size: -
v_call: TRBV2
d_call: -
j_call: TRBJ1-3
cdr3_aa: CASNRDAGNTIYF
cdr3_nt: TGTGCCAGCAACAGAGATGCTGGAAACACCATATATTTT

clone_size: few
v_call: TRBV6-4
d_call: -
j_call: TRBJ2-2
cdr3_aa: CASSDGSTGELFF
cdr3_nt: TGTGCCAGCAGTGACGGGAGCACCGGGGAGCTGTTTTTT

clone_size: -
v_call: TRBV9
d_call: TRBD1
j_call: TRBJ1-2
cdr3_aa: CASSPRPGQTYGYTF
cdr3_nt: TGTGCCAGCAGCCCCCGGCCGGGACAGACCTATGGCTACACCTTC

clone_size: -
v_call: TRBV10-2
d_call: -
j_call: TRBJ2-7
cdr3_aa: CASSESPSTEQYF
cdr3_nt: TGCGCCAGCAGTGAGTCGCCGAGTACCGAGCAGTACTTC

clone_size: -
v_call: TRBV3-1/TRBV3-2
d_call: -
j_call: TRBJ2-5
cdr3_aa: CASSHSGETQYF
cdr3_nt: TGTGCCAGCAGCCACTCGGGAGAGACCCAGTACTTC

clone_size: -
v_call: TRBV5-6
d_call: TRBD1
j_call: TRBJ2-3
cdr3_aa: CASSRQGAPTDTQYF
cdr3_nt: TGTGCCAGCAGCCGACAGGGGGCCCCCACAGATACGCAGTATTTT

clone_size: -
v_call: TRBV27
d_call: TRBD1
j_call: TRBJ1-6
cdr3_aa: CASSLSTTGWESPLHF
cdr3_nt: TGTGCCAGCAGTTTATCGACGACAGGGTGGGAATCACCCCTCCACTTT

clone_size: -
v_call: TRBV30
d_call: TRBD1
j_call: TRBJ1-3
cdr3_aa: CAWSVSSDRGGNTIYF
cdr3_nt: TGTGCCTGGAGTGTCTCGTCGGACAGGGGGGGAAACACCATATATTTT

clone_size: few
v_call: TRBV2
d_call: TRBD1
j_call: TRBJ1-1
cdr3_aa: CASSGQGGIMNTEAFF
cdr3_nt: TGTGCCAGCAGTGGACAGGGGGGGATCATGAACACTGAAGCTTTCTTT

clone_size: -
v_call: TRBV29-1
d_call: -
j_call: TRBJ2-1
cdr3_aa: CSVRQSEQFF
cdr3_nt: TGCAGCGTTCGACAGAGCGAGCAGTTCTTC

clone_size: -
v_call: TRBV28
d_call: -
j_call: TRBJ1-1
cdr3_aa: CASSFGSGTEAFF
cdr3_nt: TGTGCCAGCAGTTTTGGGAGCGGCACTGAAGCTTTCTTT

clone_size: -
v_call: TRBV7-9
d_call: TRBD2
j_call: TRBJ2-5
cdr3_aa: CASSLVQGGAETQYF
cdr3_nt: TGTGCCAGCAGCTTAGTTCAGGGAGGGGCCGAGACCCAGTACTTC

clone_size: -
v_call: TRBV2
d_call: -
j_call: TRBJ1-5
cdr3_aa: CASRRRGSPNQPQHF
cdr3_nt: TGTGCCAGCAGGAGGAGAGGGTCACCCAATCAGCCCCAGCATTTT

clone_size: -
v_call: TRBV28
d_call: -
j_call: TRBJ1-4
cdr3_aa: CASIMTVGATNEKLFF
cdr3_nt: TGTGCCAGCATAATGACAGTGGGTGCAACTAATGAAAAACTGTTTTTT

clone_size: -
v_call: TRBV4-1
d_call: -
j_call: TRBJ1-5
cdr3_aa: CASSQDSGGVSQPQHF
cdr3_nt: TGCGCCAGCAGCCAAGATTCGGGCGGGGTAAGTCAGCCCCAGCATTTT

clone_size: -
v_call: TRBV4-3
d_call: -
j_call: TRBJ2-1
cdr3_aa: CASSQDGGGGREQFF
cdr3_nt: TGCGCCAGCAGCCAAGACGGCGGAGGGGGCCGTGAGCAGTTCTTC

clone_size: -
v_call: TRBV6-5
d_call: TRBD2
j_call: TRBJ2-1
cdr3_aa: CASSYSGLAGNEQFF
cdr3_nt: TGTGCCAGCAGTTACTCCGGACTAGCGGGAAATGAGCAGTTCTTC

clone_size: -
v_call: TRBV10-1
d_call: -
j_call: TRBJ1-1
cdr3_aa: CASSESGVSNTEAFF
cdr3_nt: TGCGCCAGCAGTGAAAGCGGGGTCTCAAACACTGAAGCTTTCTTT

clone_size: -
v_call: TRBV7-3
d_call: TRBD1
j_call: TRBJ1-2
cdr3_aa: CASSPRGDSYGYTF
cdr3_nt: TGTGCCAGCAGCCCCCGTGGGGACAGCTATGGCTACACCTTC

clone_size: -
v_call: TRBV7-2
d_call: -
j_call: TRBJ1-4
cdr3_aa: CASSPSTNEKLFF
cdr3_nt: TGTGCCAGCAGCCCGTCAACTAATGAAAAACTGTTTTTT

clone_size: -
v_call: TRBV19
d_call: TRBD1
j_call: TRBJ2-1
cdr3_aa: CASSGPGTGSYNEQFF
cdr3_nt: TGTGCCAGTAGTGGGCCCGGGACAGGGTCCTACAATGAGCAGTTCTTC

clone_size: -
v_call: TRBV6-2/TRBV6-3
d_call: -
j_call: TRBJ2-7
cdr3_aa: CASSLDTSYEQYF
cdr3_nt: TGTGCCAGCAGCCTGGACACGTCCTACGAGCAGTACTTC

clone_size: -
v_call: TRBV5-1
d_call: TRBD1
j_call: TRBJ2-2
cdr3_aa: CASSSSGTGNTGELFF
cdr3_nt: TGCGCCAGCAGCTCCTCCGGGACAGGGAACACCGGGGAGCTGTTTTTT

clone_size: -
v_call: TRBV7-2
d_call: -
j_call: TRBJ1-5
cdr3_aa: CASSFWQGLNQPQHF
cdr3_nt: TGTGCCAGCAGCTTCTGGCAGGGCCTTAATCAGCCCCAGCATTTT

clone_size: -
v_call: TRBV29-1
d_call: TRBD1
j_call: TRBJ1-5
cdr3_aa: CSVGGRQGEDQPQHF
cdr3_nt: TGCAGCGTGGGAGGGCGACAGGGGGAGGATCAGCCCCAGCATTTT

clone_size: once
v_call: TRBV9
d_call: TRBD1
j_call: TRBJ2-7
cdr3_aa: CASSPRTGGASYEQYF
cdr3_nt: TGTGCCAGCAGCCCCCGGACAGGGGGTGCCTCCTACGAGCAGTACTTC

clone_size: -
v_call: TRBV3-1/TRBV3-2
d_call: -
j_call: TRBJ1-1
cdr3_aa: CASSQWAGAYLEAFF
cdr3_nt: TGTGCCAGCAGCCAATGGGCGGGTGCTTACTTGGAAGCTTTCTTT

clone_size: -
v_call: TRBV21-1
d_call: -
j_call: TRBJ1-3
cdr3_aa: CASSSLLRQGSGNTIYF
cdr3_nt: TGTGCCAGCAGCAGTTTATTGAGACAGGGCTCTGGAAACACCATATATTTT

clone_size: -
v_call: TRBV11-2
d_call: -
j_call: TRBJ2-1
cdr3_aa: CASSFRSSYNEQFF
cdr3_nt: TGTGCCAGCAGCTTCCGGAGCTCCTACAATGAGCAGTTCTTC

clone_size: -
v_call: TRBV21-1
d_call: -
j_call: TRBJ2-3
cdr3_aa: CASSKSDGEAPGTDTQYF
cdr3_nt: TGTGCCAGCAGCAAAAGCGATGGGGAGGCACCTGGGACAGATACGCAGTATTTT

clone_size: -
v_call: TRBV6-5
d_call: TRBD2
j_call: TRBJ2-3
cdr3_aa: CASNPLRGGTDTQYF
cdr3_nt: TGTGCCAGCAACCCCCTCCGGGGGGGCACAGATACGCAGTATTTT

clone_size: -
v_call: TRBV19
d_call: -
j_call: TRBJ2-6
cdr3_aa: CASSIGGLTGANVLTF
cdr3_nt: TGTGCCAGTAGTATAGGCGGCTTGACTGGGGCCAACGTCCTGACTTTC

clone_size: few
v_call: TRBV30
d_call: -
j_call: TRBJ1-1
cdr3_aa: CAWSVQGLEKGAFF
cdr3_nt: TGTGCCTGGAGTGTCCAGGGCCTCGAAAAGGGAGCTTTCTTT

clone_size: -
v_call: TRBV21-1
d_call: -
j_call: TRBJ1-5
cdr3_aa: CASSKETEHSNQPQHF
cdr3_nt: TGTGCCAGCAGCAAAGAGACAGAACATAGCAATCAGCCCCAGCATTTT